One and the same sample provided the 12 T cell receptor beta chains below, sequenced in a study of cytomegalovirus exposure and HLA in healthy donors. Primers: 60 Vbeta forward and 13 Jbeta reverse. Sequencing was performed with immunoSEQ multiplex PCR; in TCRdb, only in-frame clones are kept and a portion is missing. Of 180,000 or so clones in the sample, approximately 80% were seen once. Material for sequencing was PBMCs. The receptors stem from a girl aged 10-17 years in good health and CMV-seropositive.

The rearrangement uses TRBV29-1 and TRBJ1-2; the match to TRBD1 covers 8 bases. The CDR3 contains 13 residues. V dropped 7 bases and J dropped 7; count of bases not matched to a gene: 11. Looked up from germline, CDR1 is SQVTM and CDR2 is ANQGSEA. The CDR3, as DNA: TGCAGCGCTCCCGACAGGGGCGAGAGTGGCTACACCTTC. Protein product: CSAPDRGESGYTF.

CDR3 region: CSVEDGLAGGYEQYF. CDR3 bases: TGCAGCGTTGAAGACGGACTAGCGGGGGGCTACGAGCAGTACTTC. The chain has TRBV29-1 and TRBJ2-7, with 14 nucleotides matching TRBD2. The CDR3 consists of 15 residues. The ends lost 0 bases at V and 3 bases at J; junction bases unmatched: 1. The V gene's germline CDR1 is SQVTM and CDR2 ANQGSEA.

The V call is TRBV6-6, the J call TRBJ1-5; D call uncertain. The CDR3 totals 13 residues. Germline loops: CDR1 MNHNY, CDR2 SVGAGI (reference sequence). The V end was cut by 2 bases, the J end by 3 bases, with 5 bases between. CDR3 in DNA: TGTGCCAGCAGTTACCCTTTCAATCAGCCCCAGCATTTT. Its translation: CASSYPFNQPQHF.

The rearrangement joins TRBV6-1 to TRBJ2-7; 10 bases are a match to TRBD2. Trimming took 4 bases from V and 2 from J; bases not matched to a gene: 2. CDR3 length: 14 residues. CDR1 and CDR2 (germline): MNHNS, SASEGT. The CDR3 DNA reads as TGTGCCAGCAGTGTTAGCGGGAGGACCTACGAGCAGTACTTC. Translated: CASSVSGRTYEQYF.

The chain employs TRBV4-2 and TRBJ2-3; 9 bases align to TRBD2. Germline V gene data show CDR1 as LGHNA and CDR2 as YNFKEQ. The CDR3 sequence is 16 residues long. J gave up 6 bases and V 1 base, and 8 bases lay outside the gene matches. This CDR3 reads CASSQGNSGSVDTQYF. CDR3 in DNA: TGTGCCAGCAGCCAAGGAAATAGCGGGAGTGTGGATACGCAGTATTTT.

The chain couples TRBV10-1 to TRBJ2-7; 13 bases fit TRBD2. This CDR3 has 14 amino acids. In germline, CDR1 is WNHNN, CDR2 SYGVQD (reference sequence). J was trimmed by 6 bases and V by 8 bases; bases with no gene match: 7. CDR3 amino acids: CASATSGRAGEQYF. CDR3 DNA: TGCGCCAGCGCAACTAGCGGGAGGGCCGGCGAGCAGTACTTC.

This clone was counted a few times. The rearrangement uses TRBV10-3 and TRBJ1-2, with 10 bases that match TRBD1. This CDR3 has 16 residues. V was pared by 4 bases and J by 6 bases, with 11 bases of the junction left unmatched. CDR1 is ENHRY and CDR2 is SYGVKD in the germline V gene. CDR3 sequence reads: CAISGGQGFGSHGYTF. The CDR3 DNA is TGTGCCATCAGTGGGGGACAGGGGTTTGGATCACATGGCTACACCTTC.

V is TRBV29-1 and J is TRBJ2-5; TRBD2 is a possible D gene (7 bases). The DNA end favors TRBJ2-7, so the J call may be wrong. The CDR3 has 13 residues. CDR1 is SQVTM, CDR2 ANQGSEA, per germline. The DNA of the CDR3 is TGCAGTTATTTCGGGGGGCCCTCCTACGAGCAGTACTTC. This translates into CSYFGGPSYEQYF.

The chain is built from TRBV6-5 and TRBJ2-3; 8 bases fit TRBD1. The CDR3 length is 16 residues. Germline V CDR1 and CDR2: MNHEY, SVGAGI. The V and J ends lost 3 bases and 5 bases, in that order; junction bases with no gene match: 10. DNA of the CDR3: TGTGCCAGCAGTTATTATGTGACAGGGGAGAGAGATACGCAGTATTTT. Translation gives CASSYYVTGERDTQYF.

The chain combines TRBV29-1 with TRBJ2-1; perhaps TRBD1 as D (6 bases). Trimming removed 1 base from V and 4 bases from J, with 23 bases in between. Germline CDR1 SQVTM, CDR2 ANQGSEA. The CDR3 is 18 amino acids. CDR3 sequence reads: CSVEVLWGRPTSYNEQFF. As DNA, the CDR3 is TGCAGCGTTGAAGTCTTATGGGGGCGTCCAACATCGTACAATGAGCAGTTCTTC.

This sequence joins TRBV5-4 and TRBJ1-1, with D tentatively TRBD1 (5 bases). Germline CDR1 and CDR2: SGHNT and YYREEE (reference sequence). The V and J ends lost 4 bases and 8 bases respectively, with 15 bases between them. The CDR3 consists of 13 residues. CDR3 region: CASSLQGVSEAFF. As DNA, the CDR3 is TGTGCCAGCAGCCTCCAAGGGGTGTCCGAAGCTTTCTTT.

V usage is TRBV19 and J usage is TRBJ1-2, with 8 bases fitting TRBD1. Trimming removed 3 bases from V and 7 bases from J; junction bases left unmatched: 4. Germline loops: CDR1 LNHDA, CDR2 SQIVND (reference sequence). CDR3 length equals 13 residues. CDR3: CASSMGDRSGYTF. CDR3 in DNA: TGTGCCAGTAGTATGGGGGACAGGTCTGGCTACACCTTC.